This paragraph covers one TCR beta chain sequence. Method: immunoSEQ multiplex PCR; TCRdb's copy keeps in-frame clones and lacks some. The data contain about 62,000 clones, more than 75% of them singletons. This sample stems from a study of technical replicates of blood from a few donors. The CDR3 sequence is 16 residues long. Germline CDR1 is SGHRS and CDR2 is YFSETQ. The germline V and J ends were trimmed by 2 bases and 0 bases, with 9 bases remaining between them. The TCR originated in a human donor in good health. Some clones in this sample may be carry-over from other donors' samples. Input material: PBMCs. The rearrangement links TRBV5-1 to TRBJ1-6; D is unresolved. The CDR3 is CASSFGEPSYNSPLHF. CDR3 bases: TGCGCCAGCAGCTTCGGGGAGCCCTCCTATAATTCACCCCTCCACTTT.